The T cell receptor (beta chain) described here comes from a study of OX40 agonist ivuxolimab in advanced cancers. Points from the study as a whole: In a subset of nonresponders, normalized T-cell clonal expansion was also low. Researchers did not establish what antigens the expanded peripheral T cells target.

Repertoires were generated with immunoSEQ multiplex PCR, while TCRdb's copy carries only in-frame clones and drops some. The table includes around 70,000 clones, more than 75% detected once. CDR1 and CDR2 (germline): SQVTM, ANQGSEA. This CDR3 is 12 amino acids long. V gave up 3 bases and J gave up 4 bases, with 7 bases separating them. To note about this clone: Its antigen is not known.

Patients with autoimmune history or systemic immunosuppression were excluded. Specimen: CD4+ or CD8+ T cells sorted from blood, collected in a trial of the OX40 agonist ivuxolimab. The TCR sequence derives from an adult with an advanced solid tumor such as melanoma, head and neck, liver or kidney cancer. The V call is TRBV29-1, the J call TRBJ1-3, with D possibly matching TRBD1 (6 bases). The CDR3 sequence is CSVDGQGNTIYF. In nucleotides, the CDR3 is TGCAGCGTTGACGGACAGGGAAACACCATATATTTT.